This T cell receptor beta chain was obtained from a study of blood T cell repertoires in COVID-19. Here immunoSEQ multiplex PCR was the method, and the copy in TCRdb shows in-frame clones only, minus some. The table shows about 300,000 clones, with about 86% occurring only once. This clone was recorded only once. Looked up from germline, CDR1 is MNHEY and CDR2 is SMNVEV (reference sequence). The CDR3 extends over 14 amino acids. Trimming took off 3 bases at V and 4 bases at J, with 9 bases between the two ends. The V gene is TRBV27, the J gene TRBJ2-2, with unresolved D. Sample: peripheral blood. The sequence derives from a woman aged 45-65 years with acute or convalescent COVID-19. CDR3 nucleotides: TGTGCCAGCAGTTTCCTCGACACCACCGGGGAGCTGTTTTTT. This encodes CASSFLDTTGELFF.